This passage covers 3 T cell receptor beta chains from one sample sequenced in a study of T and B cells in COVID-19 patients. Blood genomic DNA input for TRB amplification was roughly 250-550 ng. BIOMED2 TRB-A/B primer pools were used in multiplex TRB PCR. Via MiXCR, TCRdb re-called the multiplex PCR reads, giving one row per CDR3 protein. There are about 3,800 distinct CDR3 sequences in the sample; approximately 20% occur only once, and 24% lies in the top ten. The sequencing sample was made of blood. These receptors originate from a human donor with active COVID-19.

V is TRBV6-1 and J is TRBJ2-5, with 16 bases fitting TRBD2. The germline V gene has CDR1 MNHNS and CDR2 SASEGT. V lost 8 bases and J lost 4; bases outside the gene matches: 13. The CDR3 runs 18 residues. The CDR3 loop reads CASSPSGTSGRDLETQYF. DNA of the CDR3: TGTGCCAGCTCACCATCCGGGACTAGCGGGAGGGATCTAGAGACCCAGTACTTC.

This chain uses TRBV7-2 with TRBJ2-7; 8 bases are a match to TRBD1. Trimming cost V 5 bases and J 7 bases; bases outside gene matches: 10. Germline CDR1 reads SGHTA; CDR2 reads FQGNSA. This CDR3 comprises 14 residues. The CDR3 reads CASSPGQGSREQYF. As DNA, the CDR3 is TGTGCCAGCAGCCCCGGACAGGGTTCAAGAGAGCAGTACTTC.

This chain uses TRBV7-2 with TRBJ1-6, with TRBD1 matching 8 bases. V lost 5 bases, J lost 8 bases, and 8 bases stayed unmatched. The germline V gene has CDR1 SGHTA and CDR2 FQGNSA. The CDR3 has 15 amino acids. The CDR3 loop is CASSRPGTGDSPLHF. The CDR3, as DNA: TGTGCCAGCAGCAGACCCGGGACAGGAGATTCACCCCTCCACTTT.